Given below is one T cell receptor (beta chain) in context. Its target is unknown. The data derive from a study of human T cells and chemical hapten exposure. Study background: TCR yield per sample varied, mainly due to pooled library volumes. Overall study results and limits: Sensitizing to DPC left TCRs with a frequency above 1 in 1000 unaltered.

It was unfractionated whole blood from which total RNA was extracted. The library put unique molecular identifiers onto individual cDNA molecules. In the original analysis: A per-sample median of approximately 100,000 TCRs was observed, with a range of about 23,224 to 750,000. TCRdb recomputed calls from the 5' RACE reads with MiXCR, one row per CDR3 protein. Here the V and J calls rest on TCRdb's processing, not on the authors' analysis. The sample contains 80,000 or so distinct CDR3 sequences, more than 15% of which appear only once. This clonotype was sampled from a female donor in good health.

The CDR3 region has the DNA TGCAGCGTTCATGGAGGGGCAGATACGCAGTATTTT. Residues: CSVHGGADTQYF. This chain uses TRBV29-1 with TRBJ2-3; D possibly corresponds to TRBD2 (6 bases). The germline V gene has CDR1 SQVTM and CDR2 ANQGSEA. The CDR3 extends over 12 amino acids. V was cut by 5 bases and J by 4 bases, with 10 bases left in between.